This note documents a single TCR beta chain sequence. CDR1 is ENHRY, CDR2 SYGVKD, per germline. Between the trimmed V and J ends, which lost 3 bases and 1 base, there was a span of 9 bases. The CDR3 contains 14 residues. These data are taken from a study of blood T cell repertoires in COVID-19. On the study more broadly: Samples representing acute and convalescent COVID-19 were sourced from the United States, Italy and Spain. The cDNA or gDNA used as material had been derived from T cells, B-cell-depleted T cells, or PBMCs.

In the source study's methods: Quantification of nucleated cells was approximated via reference gene primer amplification. Using immunoSEQ multiplex PCR, the repertoire was profiled, and TCRdb retains in-frame clones only, with some absent. Clone size and V and J calls were adopted from that table, with D and trimming inferred from the DNA. The sample records roughly 190,000 clones, more than 85% being singletons. V is TRBV10-3 and J is TRBJ1-1; D is possibly TRBD1 (5 bases). The specimen sequenced was peripheral blood. This sequence was found in a man aged 25-45 years with acute or convalescent COVID-19. CDR3 residues: CAISDFGQNTEAFF. The CDR3 DNA is TGTGCCATCAGTGACTTCGGACAGAACACTGAAGCTTTCTTT.